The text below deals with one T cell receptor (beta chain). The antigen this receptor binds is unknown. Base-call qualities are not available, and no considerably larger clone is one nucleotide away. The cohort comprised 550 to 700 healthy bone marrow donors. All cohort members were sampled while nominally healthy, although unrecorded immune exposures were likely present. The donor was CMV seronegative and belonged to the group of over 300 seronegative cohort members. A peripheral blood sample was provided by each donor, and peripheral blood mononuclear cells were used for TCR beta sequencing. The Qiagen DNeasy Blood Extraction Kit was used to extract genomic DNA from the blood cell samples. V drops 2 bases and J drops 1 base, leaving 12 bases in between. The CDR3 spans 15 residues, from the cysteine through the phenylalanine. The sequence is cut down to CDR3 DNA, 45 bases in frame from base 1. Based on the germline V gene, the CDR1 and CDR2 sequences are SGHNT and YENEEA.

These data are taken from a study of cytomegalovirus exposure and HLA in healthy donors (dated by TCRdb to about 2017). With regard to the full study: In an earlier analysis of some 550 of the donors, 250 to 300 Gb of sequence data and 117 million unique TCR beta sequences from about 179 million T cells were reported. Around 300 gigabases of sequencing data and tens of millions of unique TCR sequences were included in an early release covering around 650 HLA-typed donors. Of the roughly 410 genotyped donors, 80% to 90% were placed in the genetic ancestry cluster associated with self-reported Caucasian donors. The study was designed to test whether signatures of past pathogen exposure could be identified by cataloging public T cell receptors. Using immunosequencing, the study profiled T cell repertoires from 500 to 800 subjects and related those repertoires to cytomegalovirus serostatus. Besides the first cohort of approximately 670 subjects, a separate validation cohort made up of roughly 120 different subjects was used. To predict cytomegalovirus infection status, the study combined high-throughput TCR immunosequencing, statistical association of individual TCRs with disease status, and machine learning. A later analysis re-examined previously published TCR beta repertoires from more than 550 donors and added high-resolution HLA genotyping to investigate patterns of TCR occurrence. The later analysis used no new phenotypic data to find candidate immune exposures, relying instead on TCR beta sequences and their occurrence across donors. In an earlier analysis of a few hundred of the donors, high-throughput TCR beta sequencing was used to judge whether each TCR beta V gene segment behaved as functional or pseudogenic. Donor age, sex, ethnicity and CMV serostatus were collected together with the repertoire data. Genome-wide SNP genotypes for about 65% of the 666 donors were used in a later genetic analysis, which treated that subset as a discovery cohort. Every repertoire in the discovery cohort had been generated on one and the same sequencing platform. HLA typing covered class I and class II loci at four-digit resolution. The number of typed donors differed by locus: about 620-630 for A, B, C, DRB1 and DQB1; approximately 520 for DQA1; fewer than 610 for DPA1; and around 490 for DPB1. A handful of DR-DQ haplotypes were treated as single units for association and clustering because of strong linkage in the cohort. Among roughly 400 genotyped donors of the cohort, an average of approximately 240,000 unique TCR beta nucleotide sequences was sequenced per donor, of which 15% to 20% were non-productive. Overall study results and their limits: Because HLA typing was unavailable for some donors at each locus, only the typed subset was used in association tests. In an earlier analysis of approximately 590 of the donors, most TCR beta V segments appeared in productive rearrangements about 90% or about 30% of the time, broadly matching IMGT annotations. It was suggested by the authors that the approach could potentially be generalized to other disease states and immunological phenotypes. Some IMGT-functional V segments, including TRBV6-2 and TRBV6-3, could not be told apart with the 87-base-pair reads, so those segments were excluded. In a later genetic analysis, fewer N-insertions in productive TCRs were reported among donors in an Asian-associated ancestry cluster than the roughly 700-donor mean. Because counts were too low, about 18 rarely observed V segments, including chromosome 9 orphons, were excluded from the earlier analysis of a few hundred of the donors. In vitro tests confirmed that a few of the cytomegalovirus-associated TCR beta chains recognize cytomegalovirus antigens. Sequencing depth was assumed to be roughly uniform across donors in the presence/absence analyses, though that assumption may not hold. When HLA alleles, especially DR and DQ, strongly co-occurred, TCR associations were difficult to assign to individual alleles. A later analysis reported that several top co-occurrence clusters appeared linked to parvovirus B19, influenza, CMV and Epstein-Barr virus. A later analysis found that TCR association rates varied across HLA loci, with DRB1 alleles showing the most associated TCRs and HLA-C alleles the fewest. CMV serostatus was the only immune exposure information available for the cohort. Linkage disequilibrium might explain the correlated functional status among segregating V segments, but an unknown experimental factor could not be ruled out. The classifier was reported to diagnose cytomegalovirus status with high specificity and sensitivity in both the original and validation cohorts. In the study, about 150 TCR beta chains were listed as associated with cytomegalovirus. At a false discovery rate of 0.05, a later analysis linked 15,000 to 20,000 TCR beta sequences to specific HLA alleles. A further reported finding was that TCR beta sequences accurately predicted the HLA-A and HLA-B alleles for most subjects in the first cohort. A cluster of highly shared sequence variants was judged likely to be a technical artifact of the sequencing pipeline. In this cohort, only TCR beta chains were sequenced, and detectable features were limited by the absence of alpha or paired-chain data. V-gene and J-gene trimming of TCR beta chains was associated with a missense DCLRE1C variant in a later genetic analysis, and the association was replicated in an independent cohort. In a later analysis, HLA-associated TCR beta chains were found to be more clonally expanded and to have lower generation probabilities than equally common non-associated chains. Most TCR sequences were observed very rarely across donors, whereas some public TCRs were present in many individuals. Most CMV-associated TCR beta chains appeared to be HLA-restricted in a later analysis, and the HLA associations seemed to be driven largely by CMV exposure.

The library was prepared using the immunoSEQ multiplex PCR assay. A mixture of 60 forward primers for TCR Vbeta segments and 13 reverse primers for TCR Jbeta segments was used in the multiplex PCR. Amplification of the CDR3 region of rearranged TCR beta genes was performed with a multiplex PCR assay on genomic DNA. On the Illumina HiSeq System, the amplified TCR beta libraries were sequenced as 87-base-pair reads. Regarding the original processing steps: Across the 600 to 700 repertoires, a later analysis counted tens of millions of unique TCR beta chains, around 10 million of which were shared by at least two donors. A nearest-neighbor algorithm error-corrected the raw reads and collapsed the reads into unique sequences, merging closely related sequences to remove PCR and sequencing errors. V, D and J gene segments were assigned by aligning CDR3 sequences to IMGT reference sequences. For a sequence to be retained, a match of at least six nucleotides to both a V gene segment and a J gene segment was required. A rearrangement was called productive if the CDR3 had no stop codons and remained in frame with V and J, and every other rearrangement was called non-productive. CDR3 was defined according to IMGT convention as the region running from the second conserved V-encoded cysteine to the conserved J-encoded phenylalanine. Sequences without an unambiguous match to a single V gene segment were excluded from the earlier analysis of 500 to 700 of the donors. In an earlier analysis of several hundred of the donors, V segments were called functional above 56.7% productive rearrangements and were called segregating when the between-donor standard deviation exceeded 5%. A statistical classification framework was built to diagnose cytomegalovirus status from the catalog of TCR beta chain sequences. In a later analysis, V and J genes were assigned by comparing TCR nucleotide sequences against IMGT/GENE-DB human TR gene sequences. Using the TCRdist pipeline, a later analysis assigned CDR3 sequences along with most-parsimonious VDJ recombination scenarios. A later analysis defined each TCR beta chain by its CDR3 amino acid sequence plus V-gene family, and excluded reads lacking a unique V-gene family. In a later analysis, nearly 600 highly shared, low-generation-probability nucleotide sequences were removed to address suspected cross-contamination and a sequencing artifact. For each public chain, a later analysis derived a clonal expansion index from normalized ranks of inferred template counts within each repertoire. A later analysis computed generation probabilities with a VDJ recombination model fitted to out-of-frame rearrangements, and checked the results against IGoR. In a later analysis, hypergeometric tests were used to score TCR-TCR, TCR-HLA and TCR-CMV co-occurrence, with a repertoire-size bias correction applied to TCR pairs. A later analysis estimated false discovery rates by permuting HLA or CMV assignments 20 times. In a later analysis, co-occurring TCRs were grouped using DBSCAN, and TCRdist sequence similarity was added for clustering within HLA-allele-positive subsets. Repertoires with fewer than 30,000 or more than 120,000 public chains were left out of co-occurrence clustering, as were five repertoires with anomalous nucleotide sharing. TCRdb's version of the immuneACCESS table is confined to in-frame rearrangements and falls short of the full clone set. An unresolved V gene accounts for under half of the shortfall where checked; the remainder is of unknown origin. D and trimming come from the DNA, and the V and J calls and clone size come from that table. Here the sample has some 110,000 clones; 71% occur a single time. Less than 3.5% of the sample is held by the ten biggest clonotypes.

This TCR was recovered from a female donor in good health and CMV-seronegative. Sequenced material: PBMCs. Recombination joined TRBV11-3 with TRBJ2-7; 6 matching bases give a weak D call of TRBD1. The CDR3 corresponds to CASSLSGTRSYEQYF. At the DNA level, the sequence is TGTGCCAGCAGCTTATCCGGGACAAGGTCCTACGAGCAGTACTTC.